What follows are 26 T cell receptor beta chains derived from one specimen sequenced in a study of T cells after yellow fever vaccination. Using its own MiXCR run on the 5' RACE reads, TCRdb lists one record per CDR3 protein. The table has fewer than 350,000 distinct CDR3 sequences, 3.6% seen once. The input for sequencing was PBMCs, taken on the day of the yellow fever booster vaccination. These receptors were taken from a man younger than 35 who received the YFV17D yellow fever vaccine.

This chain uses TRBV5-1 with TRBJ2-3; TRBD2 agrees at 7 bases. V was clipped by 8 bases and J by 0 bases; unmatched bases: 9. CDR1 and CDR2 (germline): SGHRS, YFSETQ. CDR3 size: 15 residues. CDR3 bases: TGCGCCAGTCGGTCAAGCGGGGCCAGCACAGATACGCAGTATTTT. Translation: CASRSSGASTDTQYF.

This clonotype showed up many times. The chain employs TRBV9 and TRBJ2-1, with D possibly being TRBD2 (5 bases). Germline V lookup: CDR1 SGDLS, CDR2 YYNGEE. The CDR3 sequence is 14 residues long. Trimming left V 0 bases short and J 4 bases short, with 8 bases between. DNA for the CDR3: TGTGCCAGCAGCGTAGGCCCGGGGTACAATGAGCAGTTCTTC. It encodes CASSVGPGYNEQFF.

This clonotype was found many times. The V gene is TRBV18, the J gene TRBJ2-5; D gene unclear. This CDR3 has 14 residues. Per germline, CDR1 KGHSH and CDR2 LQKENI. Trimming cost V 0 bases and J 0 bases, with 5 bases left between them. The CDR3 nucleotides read TGTGCCAGCTCACCACCGAACAACCAAGAGACCCAGTACTTC. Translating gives CASSPPNNQETQYF.

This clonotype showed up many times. CDR3 amino acids: CSATIAGITDTQYF. The CDR3 nucleotides read TGCAGTGCTACCATAGCGGGGATCACAGATACGCAGTATTTT. The rearrangement uses TRBV20-1 and TRBJ2-3, with 8 bases aligning to TRBD2. The CDR3 is 14 amino acids. With 4 bases clipped from V and 2 bases from J, the junction kept 5 bases outside the gene matches. The germline gives CDR1 DFQATT, CDR2 SNEGSKA (reference sequence).

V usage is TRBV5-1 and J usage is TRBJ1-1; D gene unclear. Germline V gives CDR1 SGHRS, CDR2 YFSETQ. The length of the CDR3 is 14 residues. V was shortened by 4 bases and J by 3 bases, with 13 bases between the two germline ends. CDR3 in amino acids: CASSRYGEDTEAFF. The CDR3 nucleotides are TGCGCCAGCAGCCGTTACGGTGAGGACACTGAAGCTTTCTTT.

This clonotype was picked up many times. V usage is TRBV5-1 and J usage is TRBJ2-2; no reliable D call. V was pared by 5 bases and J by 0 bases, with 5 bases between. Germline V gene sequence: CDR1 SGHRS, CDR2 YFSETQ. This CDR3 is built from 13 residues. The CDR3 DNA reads TGCGCCAGCAGGTTATCGAACACCGGGGAGCTGTTTTTT. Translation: CASRLSNTGELFF.

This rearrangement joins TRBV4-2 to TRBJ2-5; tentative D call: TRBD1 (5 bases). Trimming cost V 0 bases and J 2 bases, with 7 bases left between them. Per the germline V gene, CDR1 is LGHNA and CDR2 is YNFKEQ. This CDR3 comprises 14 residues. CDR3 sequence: CASSQEAGQETQYF. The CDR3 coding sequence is TGTGCCAGCAGCCAAGAAGCAGGGCAAGAGACCCAGTACTTC.

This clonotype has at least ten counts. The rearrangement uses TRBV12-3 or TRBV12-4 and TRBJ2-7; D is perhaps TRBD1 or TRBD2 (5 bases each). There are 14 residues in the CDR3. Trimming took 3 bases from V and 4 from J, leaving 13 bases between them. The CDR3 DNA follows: TGTGCCAGCAGTTTGGGGCAGGACTTATACGAGCAGTACTTC. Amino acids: CASSLGQDLYEQYF.

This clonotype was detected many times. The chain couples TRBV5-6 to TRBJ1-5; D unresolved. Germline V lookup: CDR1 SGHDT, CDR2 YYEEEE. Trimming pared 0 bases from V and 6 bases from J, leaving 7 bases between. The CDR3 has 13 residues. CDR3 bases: TGTGCCAGCAGCTTGGGGAGGGCTCAGCCCCAGCATTTT. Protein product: CASSLGRAQPQHF.

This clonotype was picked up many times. The CDR3 region has the DNA TGTGCCAGCAGCTTAAGACCAGGGGCCCCCAATACGCAGTATTTT. Encoded protein: CASSLRPGAPNTQYF. The rearrangement joins TRBV7-8 to TRBJ2-3, with D maybe TRBD1 (6 bases). V lost 2 bases, J lost 7 bases, and 16 bases lay in between. The germline V gene has CDR1 SGHVS and CDR2 FQNEAQ. The CDR3 covers 15 residues.

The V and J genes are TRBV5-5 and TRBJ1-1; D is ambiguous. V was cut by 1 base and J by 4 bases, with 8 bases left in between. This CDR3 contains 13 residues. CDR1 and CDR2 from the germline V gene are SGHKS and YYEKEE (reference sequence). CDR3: CASSLRSGTEAFF. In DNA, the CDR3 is TGTGCCAGCAGCTTGAGGTCCGGCACTGAAGCTTTCTTT.

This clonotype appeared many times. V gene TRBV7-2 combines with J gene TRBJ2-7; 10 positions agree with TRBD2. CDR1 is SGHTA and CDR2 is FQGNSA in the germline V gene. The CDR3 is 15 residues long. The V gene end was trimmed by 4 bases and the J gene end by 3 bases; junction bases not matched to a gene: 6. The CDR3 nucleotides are TGTGCCAGCAGCTCCCAAGCGGGGGGGAACTACGAGCAGTACGTC. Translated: CASSSQAGGNYEQYV.

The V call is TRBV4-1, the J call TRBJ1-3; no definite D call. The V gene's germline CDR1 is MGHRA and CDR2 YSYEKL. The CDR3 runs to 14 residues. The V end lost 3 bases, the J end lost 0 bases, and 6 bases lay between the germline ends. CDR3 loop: CASSHLVSGNTIYF. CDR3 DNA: TGCGCCAGCAGCCACTTAGTCTCTGGAAACACCATATATTTT.

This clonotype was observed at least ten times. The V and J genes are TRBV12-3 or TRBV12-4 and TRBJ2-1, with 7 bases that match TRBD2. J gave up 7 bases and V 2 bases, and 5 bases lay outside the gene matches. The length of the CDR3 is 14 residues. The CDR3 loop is CASSLMQGGNEQFF. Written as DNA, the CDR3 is TGTGCCAGCAGTTTAATGCAGGGAGGGAATGAGCAGTTCTTC.

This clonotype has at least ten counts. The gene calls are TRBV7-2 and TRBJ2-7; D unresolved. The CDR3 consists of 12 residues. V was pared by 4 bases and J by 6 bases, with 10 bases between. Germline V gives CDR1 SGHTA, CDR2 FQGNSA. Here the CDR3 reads CASSSDAGEQYF. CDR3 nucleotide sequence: TGTGCCAGCAGCTCGGACGCTGGCGAGCAGTACTTC.

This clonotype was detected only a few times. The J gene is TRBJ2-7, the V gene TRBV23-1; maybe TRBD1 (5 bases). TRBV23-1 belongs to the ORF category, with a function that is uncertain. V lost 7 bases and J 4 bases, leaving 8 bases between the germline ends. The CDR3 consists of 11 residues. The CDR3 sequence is CASKGRYEQYF. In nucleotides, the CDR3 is TGCGCCAGCAAGGGGCGGTACGAGCAGTACTTC.

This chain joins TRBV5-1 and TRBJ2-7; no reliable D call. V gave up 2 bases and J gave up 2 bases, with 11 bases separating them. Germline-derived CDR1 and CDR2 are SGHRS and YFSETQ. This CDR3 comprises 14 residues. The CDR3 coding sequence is TGCGCCAGCAGCTTCGGAGACGGTCCCTACGAGCAGTACTTC. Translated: CASSFGDGPYEQYF.

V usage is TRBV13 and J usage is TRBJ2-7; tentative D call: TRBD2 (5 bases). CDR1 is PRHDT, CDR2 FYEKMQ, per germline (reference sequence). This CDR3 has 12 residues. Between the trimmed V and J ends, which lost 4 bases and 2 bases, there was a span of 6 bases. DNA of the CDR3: TGTGCCAGCAGCTCCGGGGCCTACGAGCAGTACGTC. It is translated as CASSSGAYEQYV.

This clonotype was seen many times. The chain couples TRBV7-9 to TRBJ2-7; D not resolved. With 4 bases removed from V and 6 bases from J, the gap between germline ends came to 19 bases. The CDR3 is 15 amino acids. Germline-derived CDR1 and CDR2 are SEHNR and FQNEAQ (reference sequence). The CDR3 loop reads CASSYRSMAISEQYV. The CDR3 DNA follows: TGTGCCAGCAGCTATCGGTCCATGGCCATCTCCGAGCAGTACGTC.

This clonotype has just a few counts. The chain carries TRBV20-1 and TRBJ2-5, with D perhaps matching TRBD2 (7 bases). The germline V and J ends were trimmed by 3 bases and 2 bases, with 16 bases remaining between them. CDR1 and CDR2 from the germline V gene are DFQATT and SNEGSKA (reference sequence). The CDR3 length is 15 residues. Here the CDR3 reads CSASLRRGGQETQYF. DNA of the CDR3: TGCAGTGCTAGCCTTAGGAGGGGGGGACAAGAGACCCAGTACTTC.

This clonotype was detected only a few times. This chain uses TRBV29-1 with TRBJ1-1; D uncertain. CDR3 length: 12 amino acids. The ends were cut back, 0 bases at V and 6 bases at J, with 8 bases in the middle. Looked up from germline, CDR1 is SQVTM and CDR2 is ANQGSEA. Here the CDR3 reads CSVEDGGAEAFF. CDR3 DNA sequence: TGCAGCGTTGAAGACGGTGGGGCTGAAGCTTTCTTT. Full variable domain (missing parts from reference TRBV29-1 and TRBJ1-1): SAVISQKPSRDICQRGTSLTIQCQVDSQVTMMFWYRQQPGQSLTLIATANQGSEATYESGFVIDKFPISRPNLTFSTLTVSNMSPEDSSIYLCSVEDGGAEAFFGQGTRLTVV.

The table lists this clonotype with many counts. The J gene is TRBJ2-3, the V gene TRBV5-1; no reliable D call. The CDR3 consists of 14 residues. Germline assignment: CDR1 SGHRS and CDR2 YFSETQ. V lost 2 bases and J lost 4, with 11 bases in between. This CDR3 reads CASSLSWTADTQYF. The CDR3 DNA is TGCGCCAGCAGCTTATCATGGACGGCAGATACGCAGTATTTT.

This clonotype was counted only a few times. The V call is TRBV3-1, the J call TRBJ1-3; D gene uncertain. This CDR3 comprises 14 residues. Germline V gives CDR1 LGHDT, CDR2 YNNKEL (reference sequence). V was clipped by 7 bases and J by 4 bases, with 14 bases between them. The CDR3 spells CASTMTGVGNTIYF. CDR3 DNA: TGTGCCAGCACCATGACGGGCGTAGGAAACACCATATATTTT.

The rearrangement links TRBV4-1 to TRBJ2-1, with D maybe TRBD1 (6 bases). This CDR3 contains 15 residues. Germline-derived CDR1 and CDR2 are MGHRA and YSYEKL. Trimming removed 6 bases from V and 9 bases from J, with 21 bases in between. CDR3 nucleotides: TGCGCCAGCAGTCCTCTCACAGGGTACAGTGGTGAGCAGTTCTTC. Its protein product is CASSPLTGYSGEQFF.

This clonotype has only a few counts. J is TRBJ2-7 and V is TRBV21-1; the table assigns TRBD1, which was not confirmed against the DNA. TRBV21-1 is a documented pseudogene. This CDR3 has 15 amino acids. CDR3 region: CASSLTGDNVYEQYV. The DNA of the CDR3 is TGTGCCAGCAGCTTAACAGGGGATAATGTCTACGAGCAGTACGTC.

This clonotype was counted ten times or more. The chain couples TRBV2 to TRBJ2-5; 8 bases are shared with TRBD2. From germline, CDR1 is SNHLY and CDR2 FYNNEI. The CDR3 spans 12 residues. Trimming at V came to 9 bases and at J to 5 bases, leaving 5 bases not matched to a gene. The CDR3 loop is CARSSGDETQYF. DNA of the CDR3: TGTGCCAGGAGTAGCGGGGACGAGACCCAGTACTTC.